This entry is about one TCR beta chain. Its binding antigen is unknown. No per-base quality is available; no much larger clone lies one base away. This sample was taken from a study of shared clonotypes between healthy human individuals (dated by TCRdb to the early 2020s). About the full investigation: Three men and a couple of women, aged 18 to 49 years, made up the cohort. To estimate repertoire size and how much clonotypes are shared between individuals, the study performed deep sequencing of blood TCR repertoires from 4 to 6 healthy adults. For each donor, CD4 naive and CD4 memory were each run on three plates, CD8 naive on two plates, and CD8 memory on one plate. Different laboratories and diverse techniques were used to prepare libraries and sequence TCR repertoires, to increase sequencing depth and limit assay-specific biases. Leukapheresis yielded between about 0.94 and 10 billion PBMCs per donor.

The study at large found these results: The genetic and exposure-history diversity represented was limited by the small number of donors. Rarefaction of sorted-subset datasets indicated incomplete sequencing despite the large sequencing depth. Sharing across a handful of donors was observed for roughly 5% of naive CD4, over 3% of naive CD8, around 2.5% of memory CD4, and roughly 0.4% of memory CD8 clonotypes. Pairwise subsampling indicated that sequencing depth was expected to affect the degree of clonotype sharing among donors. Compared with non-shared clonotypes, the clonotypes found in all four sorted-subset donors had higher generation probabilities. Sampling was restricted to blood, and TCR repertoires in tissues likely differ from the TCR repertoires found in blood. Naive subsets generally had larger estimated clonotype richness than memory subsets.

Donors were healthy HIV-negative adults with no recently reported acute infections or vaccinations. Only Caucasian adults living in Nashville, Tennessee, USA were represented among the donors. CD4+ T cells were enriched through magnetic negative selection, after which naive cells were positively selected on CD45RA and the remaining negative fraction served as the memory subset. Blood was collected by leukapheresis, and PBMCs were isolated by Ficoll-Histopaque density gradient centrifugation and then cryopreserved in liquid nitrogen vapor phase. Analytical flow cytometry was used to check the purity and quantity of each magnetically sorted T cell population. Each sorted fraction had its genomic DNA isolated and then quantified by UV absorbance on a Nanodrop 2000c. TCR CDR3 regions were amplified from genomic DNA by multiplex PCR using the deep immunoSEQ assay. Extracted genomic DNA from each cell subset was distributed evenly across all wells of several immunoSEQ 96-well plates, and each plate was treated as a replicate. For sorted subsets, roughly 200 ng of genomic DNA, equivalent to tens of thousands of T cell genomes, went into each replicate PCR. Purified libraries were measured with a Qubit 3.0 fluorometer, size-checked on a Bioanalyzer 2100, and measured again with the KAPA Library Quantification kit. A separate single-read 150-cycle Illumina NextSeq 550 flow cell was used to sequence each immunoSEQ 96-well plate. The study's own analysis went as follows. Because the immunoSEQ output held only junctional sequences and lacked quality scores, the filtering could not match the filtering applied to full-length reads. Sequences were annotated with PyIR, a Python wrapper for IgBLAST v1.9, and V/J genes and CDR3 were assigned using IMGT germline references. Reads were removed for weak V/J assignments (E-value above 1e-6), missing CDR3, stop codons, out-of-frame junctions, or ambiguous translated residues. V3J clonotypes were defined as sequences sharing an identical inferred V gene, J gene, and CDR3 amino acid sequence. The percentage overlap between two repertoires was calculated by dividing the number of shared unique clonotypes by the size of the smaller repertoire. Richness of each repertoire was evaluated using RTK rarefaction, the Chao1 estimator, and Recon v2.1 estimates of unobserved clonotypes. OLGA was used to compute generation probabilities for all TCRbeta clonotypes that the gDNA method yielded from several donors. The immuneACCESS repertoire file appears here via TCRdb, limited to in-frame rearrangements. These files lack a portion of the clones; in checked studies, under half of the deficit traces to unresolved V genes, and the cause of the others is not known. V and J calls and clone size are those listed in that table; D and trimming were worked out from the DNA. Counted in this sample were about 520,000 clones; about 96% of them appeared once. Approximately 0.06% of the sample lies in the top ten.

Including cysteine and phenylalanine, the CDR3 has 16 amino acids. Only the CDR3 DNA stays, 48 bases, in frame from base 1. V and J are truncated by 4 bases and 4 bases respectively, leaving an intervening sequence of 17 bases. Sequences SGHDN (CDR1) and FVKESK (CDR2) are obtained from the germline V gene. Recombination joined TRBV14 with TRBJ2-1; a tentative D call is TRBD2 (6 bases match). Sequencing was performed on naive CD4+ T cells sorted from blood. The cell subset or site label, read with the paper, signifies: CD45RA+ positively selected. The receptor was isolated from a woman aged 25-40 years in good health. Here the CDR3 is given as CASSPLAGRSYNEQFF. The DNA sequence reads TGTGCCAGCAGCCCTCTTGCGGGGAGGAGTTACAATGAGCAGTTCTTC.